This T cell receptor (beta chain) was sequenced during a study of blood T cell repertoires in COVID-19. The data were produced by immunoSEQ multiplex PCR, yet TCRdb's version contains in-frame clones alone and is incomplete. There are over 250,000 clones in the sample; around 91% occur only once, and approximately 12% lies in the top ten. Per the germline V gene, CDR1 is LNHDA and CDR2 is SQIVND (reference sequence). CDR3 length equals 14 residues. V lost 6 bases and J lost 7, with 19 bases in between. Sequencing was done on a sample of peripheral blood. The TCR was taken from a woman between 55 and 75 years old with acute or convalescent COVID-19. This rearrangement joins TRBV19 to TRBJ2-7, with D tentatively TRBD1 (5 bases). The CDR3 coding sequence is TGTGCCAGTAGGAGCGCAGTCAGGGTTGGAGAGCAGTACTTC. It specifies CASRSAVRVGEQYF.